This paragraph covers one T cell receptor (beta chain) sequence. From germline, CDR1 is SGHRS and CDR2 YFSETQ. The CDR3 covers 14 residues. The V end lost 3 bases, the J end lost 3 bases, and 12 bases lay between the germline ends. This sample was included in a study of blood T cell repertoires in COVID-19. Study-level information: In each case, the material was cDNA or gDNA derived from T cells, B-cell-depleted T cells, or PBMCs.

Under the authors' procedure: Reference gene primer amplification yielded estimated nucleated cell counts. The protocol was immunoSEQ multiplex PCR, while the TCRdb copy is restricted to in-frame clones and leaves out a portion. V and J calls and clone size are as listed in that table; D and trimming were resolved from the DNA. This table has about 170,000 clones, around 82% appearing once. The chain couples TRBV5-1 to TRBJ2-5, with D perhaps TRBD1 (6 bases). Material for sequencing was peripheral blood. This receptor was obtained from a woman of 80 years or more with acute or convalescent COVID-19. This CDR3 reads CASSSGTPKETQYF. The CDR3 DNA reads TGCGCCAGCAGCTCGGGGACACCGAAAGAGACCCAGTACTTC.